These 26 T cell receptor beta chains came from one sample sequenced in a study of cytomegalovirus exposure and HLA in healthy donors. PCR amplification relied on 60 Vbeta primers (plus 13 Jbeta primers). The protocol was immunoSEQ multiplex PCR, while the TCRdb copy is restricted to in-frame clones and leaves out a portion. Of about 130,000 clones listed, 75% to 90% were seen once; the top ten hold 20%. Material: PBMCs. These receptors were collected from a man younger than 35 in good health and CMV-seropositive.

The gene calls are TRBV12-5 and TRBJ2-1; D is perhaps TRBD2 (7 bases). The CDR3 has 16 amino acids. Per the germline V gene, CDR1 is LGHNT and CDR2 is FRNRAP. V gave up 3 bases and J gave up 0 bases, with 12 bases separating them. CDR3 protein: CASGLGGASSYNEQFF. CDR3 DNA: TGTGCTAGTGGTTTAGGGGGGGCCAGCTCCTACAATGAGCAGTTCTTC. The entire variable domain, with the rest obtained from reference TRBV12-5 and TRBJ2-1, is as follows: DARVTQTPRHKVTEMGQEVTMRCQPILGHNTVFWYRQTMMQGLELLAYFRNRAPLDDSGMPKDRFSAEMPDATLATLKIQPSEPRDSAVYFCASGLGGASSYNEQFFGPGTRLTVL.

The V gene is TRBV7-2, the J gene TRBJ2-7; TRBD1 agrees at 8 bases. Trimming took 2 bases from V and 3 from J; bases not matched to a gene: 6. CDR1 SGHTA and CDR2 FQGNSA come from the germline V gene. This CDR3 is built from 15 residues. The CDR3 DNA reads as TGTGCCAGCAGCTTAACGGGACAGGCCTACTACGAGCAGTACTTC. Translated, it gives CASSLTGQAYYEQYF.

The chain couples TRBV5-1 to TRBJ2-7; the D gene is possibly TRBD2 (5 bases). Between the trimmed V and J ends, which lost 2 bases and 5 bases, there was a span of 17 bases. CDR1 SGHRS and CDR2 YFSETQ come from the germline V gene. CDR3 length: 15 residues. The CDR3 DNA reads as TGCGCCAGCAGCTTTGAGGGCACTAAAGGAGACGAGCAGTACTTC. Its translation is CASSFEGTKGDEQYF.

DNA of the CDR3: TGTGCCAGCAATCACCGCAGGGAGGCCGGGGAGCTGTTTTTT. It encodes CASNHRREAGELFF. The V gene is TRBV6-6, the J gene TRBJ2-2; D perhaps matches TRBD2 (6 bases). The V gene lost 7 bases and the J gene lost 6 bases, with 15 bases spanning the gap. The germline V gene has CDR1 MNHNY and CDR2 SVGAGI (reference sequence). The CDR3 length is 14 residues.

This CDR3 is CASSYSETASYGYTF. DNA of the CDR3: TGTGCCAGCAGTTACTCAGAGACTGCTAGCTATGGCTACACCTTC. V usage is TRBV6-5 and J usage is TRBJ1-2; D remains unclear. The CDR3 covers 15 residues. V lost 0 bases, J lost 4 bases, and 12 bases lay in between. Germline V gene sequence: CDR1 MNHEY, CDR2 SVGAGI.

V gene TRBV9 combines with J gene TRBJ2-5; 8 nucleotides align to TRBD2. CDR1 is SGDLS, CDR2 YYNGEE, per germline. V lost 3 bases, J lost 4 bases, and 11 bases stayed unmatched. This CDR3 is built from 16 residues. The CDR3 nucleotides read TGTGCCAGCAGCGAGCTCACGGGGGGGTCCCTAGAGACCCAGTACTTC. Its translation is CASSELTGGSLETQYF.

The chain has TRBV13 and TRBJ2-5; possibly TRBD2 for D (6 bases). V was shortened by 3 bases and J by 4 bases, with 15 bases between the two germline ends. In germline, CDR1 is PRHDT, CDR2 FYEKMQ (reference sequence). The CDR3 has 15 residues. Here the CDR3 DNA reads TGTGCCAGCAGCTTTGCCGGAGGGCTCGGAGAGACCCAGTACTTC. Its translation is CASSFAGGLGETQYF.

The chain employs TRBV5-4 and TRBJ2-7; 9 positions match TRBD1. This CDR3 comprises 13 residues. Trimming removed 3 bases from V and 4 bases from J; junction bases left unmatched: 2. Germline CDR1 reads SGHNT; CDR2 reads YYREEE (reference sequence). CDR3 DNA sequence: TGTGCCAGCAGCTGGACAGGGGTATACGAGCAGTACTTC. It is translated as CASSWTGVYEQYF.

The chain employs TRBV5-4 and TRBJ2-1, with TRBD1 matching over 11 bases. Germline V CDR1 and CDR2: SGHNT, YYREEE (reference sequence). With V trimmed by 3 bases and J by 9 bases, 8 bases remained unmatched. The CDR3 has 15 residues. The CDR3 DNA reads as TGTGCCAGCAGCTCTCAGGACAGGGGGCAGGGTGAGCAGTTCTTC. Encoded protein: CASSSQDRGQGEQFF.

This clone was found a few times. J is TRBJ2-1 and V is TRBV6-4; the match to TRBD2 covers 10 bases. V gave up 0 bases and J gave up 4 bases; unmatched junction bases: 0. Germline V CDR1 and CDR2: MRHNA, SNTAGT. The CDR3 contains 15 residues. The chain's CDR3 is CASSDSAGGYNEQFF. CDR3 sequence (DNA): TGTGCCAGCAGTGACTCAGCGGGGGGGTACAATGAGCAGTTCTTC.

CDR3 bases: TGTGCCAGCAGCTTAGGACAGGGGTACGAGCAGTACTTC. As protein: CASSLGQGYEQYF. The chain links TRBV13 to TRBJ2-7; 7 bases fit TRBD1. The length of the CDR3 is 13 residues. V was clipped by 0 bases and J by 4 bases; unmatched bases: 0. The germline V gene has CDR1 PRHDT and CDR2 FYEKMQ (reference sequence).

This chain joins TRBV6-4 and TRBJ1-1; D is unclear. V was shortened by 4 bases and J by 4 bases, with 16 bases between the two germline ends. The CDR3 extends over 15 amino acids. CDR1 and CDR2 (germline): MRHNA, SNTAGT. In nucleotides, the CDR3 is TGTGCCAGCAGTGCAAGCAACGAGGCGGGCACTGAAGCTTTCTTT. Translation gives CASSASNEAGTEAFF.

The CDR3 bases are TGTGCCAGCAGCCGCCTACCAGGGGGTAGTTCCTACGAGCAGTACTTC. Its protein is CASSRLPGGSSYEQYF. The chain has TRBV14 and TRBJ2-7; the match to TRBD1 covers 7 bases. Germline-derived CDR1 and CDR2 are SGHDN and FVKESK. The CDR3 length is 16 residues. The trim removed 4 bases at V and 1 base at J, leaving 10 bases unmatched.

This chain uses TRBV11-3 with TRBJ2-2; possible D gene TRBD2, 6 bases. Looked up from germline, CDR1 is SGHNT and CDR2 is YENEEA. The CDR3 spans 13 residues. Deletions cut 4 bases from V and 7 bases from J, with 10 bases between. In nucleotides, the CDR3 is TGTGCCAGCAGCTCGGAGGGTCTCGGGGAGCTGTTTTTT. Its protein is CASSSEGLGELFF.

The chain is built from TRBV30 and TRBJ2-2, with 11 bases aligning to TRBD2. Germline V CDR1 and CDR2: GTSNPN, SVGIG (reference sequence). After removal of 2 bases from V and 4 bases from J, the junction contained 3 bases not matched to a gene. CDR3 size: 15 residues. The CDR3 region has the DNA TGTGCCTGGAGTCTAGCGGGGGGAGGCACCGGGGAGCTGTTTTTT. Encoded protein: CAWSLAGGGTGELFF.

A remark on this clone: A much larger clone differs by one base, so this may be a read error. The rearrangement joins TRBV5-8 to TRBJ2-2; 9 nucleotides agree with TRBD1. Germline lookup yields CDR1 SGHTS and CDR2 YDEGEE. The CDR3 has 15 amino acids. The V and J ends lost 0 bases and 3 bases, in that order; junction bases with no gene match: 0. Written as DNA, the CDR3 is TGTGCCAGCAGCTTGGGGACAGGGGACACCGGGGAGCTGTTTTTT. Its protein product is CASSLGTGDTGELFF.

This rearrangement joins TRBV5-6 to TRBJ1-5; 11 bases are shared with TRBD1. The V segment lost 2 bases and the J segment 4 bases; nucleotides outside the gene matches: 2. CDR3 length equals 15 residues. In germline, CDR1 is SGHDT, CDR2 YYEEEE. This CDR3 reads CASSFRDRGNQPQHF. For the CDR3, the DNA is TGTGCCAGCAGCTTCCGGGACAGGGGGAATCAGCCCCAGCATTTT.

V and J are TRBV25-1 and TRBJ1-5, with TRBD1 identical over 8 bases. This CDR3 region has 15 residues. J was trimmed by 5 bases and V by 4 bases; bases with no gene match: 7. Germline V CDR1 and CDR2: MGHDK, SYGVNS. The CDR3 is CASSASPGGDQPQHF. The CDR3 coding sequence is TGTGCCAGCAGTGCGAGCCCAGGGGGCGATCAGCCCCAGCATTTT. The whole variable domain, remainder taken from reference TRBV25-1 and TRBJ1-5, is EADIYQTPRYLVIGTGKKITLECSQTMGHDKMYWYQQDPGMELHLIHYSYGVNSTEKGDLSSESTVSRIRTEHFPLTLESARPSHTSQYLCASSASPGGDQPQHFGDGTRLSIL.

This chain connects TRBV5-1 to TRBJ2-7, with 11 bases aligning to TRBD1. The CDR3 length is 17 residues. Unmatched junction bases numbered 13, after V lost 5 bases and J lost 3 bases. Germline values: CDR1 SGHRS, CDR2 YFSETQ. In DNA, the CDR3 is TGCGCCAGCAGGCCCGGGACAGGGGGGCTATCCGGCTACGAGCAGTACTTC. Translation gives CASRPGTGGLSGYEQYF. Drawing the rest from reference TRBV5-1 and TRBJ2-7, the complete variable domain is KAGVTQTPRYLIKTRGQQVTLSCSPISGHRSVSWYQQTPGQGLQFLFEYFSETQRNKGNFPGRFSGRQFSNSRSEMNVSTLELGDSALYLCASRPGTGGLSGYEQYFGPGTRLTVT.

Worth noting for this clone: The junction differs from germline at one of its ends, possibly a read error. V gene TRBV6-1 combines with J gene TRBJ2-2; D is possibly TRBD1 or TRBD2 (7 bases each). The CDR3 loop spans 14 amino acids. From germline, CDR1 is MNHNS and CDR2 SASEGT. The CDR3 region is CAGRGGFIAGELFF. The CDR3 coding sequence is TGTGCCGGCAGGGGGGGTTTCATCGCCGGGGAGCTGTTTTTT.

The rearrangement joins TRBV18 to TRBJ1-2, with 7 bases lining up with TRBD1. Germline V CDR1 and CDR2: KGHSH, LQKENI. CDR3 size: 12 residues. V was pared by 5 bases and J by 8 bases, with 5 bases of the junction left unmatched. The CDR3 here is CASSTTGDGYTF. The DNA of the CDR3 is TGTGCCAGCTCAACTACAGGGGACGGCTACACCTTC.

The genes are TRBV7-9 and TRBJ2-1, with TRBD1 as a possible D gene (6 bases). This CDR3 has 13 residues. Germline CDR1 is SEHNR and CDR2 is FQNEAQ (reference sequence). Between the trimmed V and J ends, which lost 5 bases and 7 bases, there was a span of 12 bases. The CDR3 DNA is TGTGCCAGCAGCGATAACAGGGTGAATGAGCAGTTCTTC. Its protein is CASSDNRVNEQFF.

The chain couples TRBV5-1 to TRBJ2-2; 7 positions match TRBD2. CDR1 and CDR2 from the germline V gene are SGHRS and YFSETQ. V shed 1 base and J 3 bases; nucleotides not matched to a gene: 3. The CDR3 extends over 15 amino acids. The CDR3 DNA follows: TGCGCCAGCAGCTTGAGACTAGCAGACACCGGGGAGCTGTTTTTT. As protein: CASSLRLADTGELFF.

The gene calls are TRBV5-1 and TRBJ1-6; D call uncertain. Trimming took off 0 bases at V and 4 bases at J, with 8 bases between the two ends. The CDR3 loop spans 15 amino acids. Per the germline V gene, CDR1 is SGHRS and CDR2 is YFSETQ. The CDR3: CASSLGLGYNSPLHF. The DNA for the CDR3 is TGCGCCAGCAGCTTGGGTCTCGGGTATAATTCACCCCTCCACTTT.

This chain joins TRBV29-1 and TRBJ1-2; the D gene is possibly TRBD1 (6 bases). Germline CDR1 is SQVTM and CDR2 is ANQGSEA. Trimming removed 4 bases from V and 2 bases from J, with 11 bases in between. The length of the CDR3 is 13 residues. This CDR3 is CSVATGHNYGYTF. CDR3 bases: TGCAGCGTTGCAACGGGACACAACTATGGCTACACCTTC.

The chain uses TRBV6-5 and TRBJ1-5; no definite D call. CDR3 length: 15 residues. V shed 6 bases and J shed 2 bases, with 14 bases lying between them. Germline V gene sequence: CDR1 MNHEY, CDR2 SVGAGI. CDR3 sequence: CASRGDLGGNQPQHF. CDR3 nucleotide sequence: TGTGCCAGCAGAGGCGACCTGGGAGGCAATCAGCCCCAGCATTTT.